The 7 T cell receptor beta chains listed next were all sequenced from one sample in a study of cytomegalovirus exposure and HLA in healthy donors. PCR amplification relied on 60 Vbeta primers (plus 13 Jbeta primers). Profiled with immunoSEQ multiplex PCR; TCRdb holds only in-frame clones, not every one. The data show about 130,000 clones, with over 65% seen just once and 15% to 20% held by the top ten. The sequenced material came from PBMCs. The receptors originated from a man younger than 30 in good health and CMV-seropositive.

The rearrangement uses TRBV5-6 and TRBJ1-2; D gene ambiguous. This CDR3 is 13 amino acids long. Germline CDR1 and CDR2: SGHDT and YYEEEE. The V end was cut by 2 bases, the J end by 0 bases, with 5 bases between. The DNA of the CDR3 is TGTGCCAGCAGCTTACAGTCTAACTATGGCTACACCTTC. Protein sequence: CASSLQSNYGYTF.

The chain recombines TRBV6-5 with TRBJ1-2; D is unresolved. This CDR3 region has 15 residues. Germline CDR1 MNHEY, CDR2 SVGAGI. The ends were cut back, 0 bases at V and 2 bases at J, with 10 bases in the middle. CDR3 sequence: CASSYSVSPNYGYTF. For the CDR3, the DNA is TGTGCCAGCAGTTACTCGGTCAGTCCCAACTATGGCTACACCTTC.

This chain links TRBV7-9 with TRBJ2-7; maybe TRBD1 (5 bases). V was cut by 2 bases and J by 7 bases, with 18 bases left in between. The CDR3 consists of 15 residues. Germline CDR1 and CDR2: SEHNR and FQNEAQ (reference sequence). The CDR3 sequence: CASSLTGNPTEEQYF. In DNA, the CDR3 is TGTGCCAGCAGCTTAACAGGAAACCCTACGGAAGAGCAGTACTTC.

V gene TRBV6-5 combines with J gene TRBJ2-3, with TRBD2 as a possible D gene (6 bases). CDR1 and CDR2 (germline): MNHEY, SVGAGI. The CDR3 loop spans 13 amino acids. V lost 5 bases to trimming and J lost 5 bases, with 11 bases between them. The CDR3 DNA follows: TGTGCCAGCAGTCTAGCGTTCAAAGATACGCAGTATTTT. Residues: CASSLAFKDTQYF.

The rearrangement uses TRBV10-3 and TRBJ1-1; 8 bases are shared with TRBD1. V was clipped by 11 bases and J by 6 bases; unmatched bases: 20. Per germline, CDR1 ENHRY and CDR2 SYGVKD. CDR3 length: 16 residues. The CDR3 protein is CASKGATGDRVAEAFF. CDR3 sequence (DNA): TGTGCCTCTAAAGGGGCGACAGGGGACCGAGTCGCTGAAGCTTTCTTT.

The chain couples TRBV19 to TRBJ2-2; 8 bases agree with TRBD1. Germline lookup yields CDR1 LNHDA and CDR2 SQIVND (reference sequence). CDR3 length equals 15 residues. V was clipped by 7 bases and J by 7 bases; unmatched bases: 11. The CDR3 protein is CASTTGGRQGGELFF. The DNA for the CDR3 is TGTGCCAGTACCACAGGGGGACGGCAAGGCGGGGAGCTGTTTTTT.

CDR3 amino acids: CASRQGHGTDTQYF. Here the CDR3 DNA reads TGTGCCAGCAGACAGGGACACGGCACAGATACGCAGTATTTT. This rearrangement joins TRBV5-6 to TRBJ2-3; TRBD1 is a possible D gene (6 bases). This CDR3 comprises 14 residues. The ends were cut back, 5 bases at V and 1 base at J, with 11 bases in the middle. Germline V lookup: CDR1 SGHDT, CDR2 YYEEEE.